The sequence of this T cell receptor (beta chain) was determined in a study of cytomegalovirus exposure and HLA in healthy donors. At the level of the study: Unique TCR beta sequences numbering 120 million or so came from around 180 million T cells in an earlier analysis.

Study-level results: Using the classifier, cytomegalovirus status was reportedly diagnosed with high specificity and sensitivity. The study labeled fewer than 200 TCR beta chains cytomegalovirus-associated.

After removal of 6 bases from V and 8 bases from J, the junction contained 7 bases not matched to a gene. The CDR3 runs to 13 residues. Germline V gives CDR1 MNHEY, CDR2 SMNVEV (reference sequence). 60 Vbeta and 13 Jbeta primers were used in PCR. Here immunoSEQ multiplex PCR was the method, and the copy in TCRdb shows in-frame clones only, minus some. The sample yields about 180,000 clones, more than 60% seen once. This clone has only one observation. Its specificity is unknown. The sequencing sample was made of PBMCs. The chain uses TRBV27 and TRBJ2-1, with 7 bases identical to TRBD2. This receptor was taken from a man between 18 and 29 years old in good health and CMV-seronegative. CDR3 sequence (DNA): TGTGCCAGCAGCGGACTAGGGGCCTATGAGCAGTTCTTC. It yields the protein CASSGLGAYEQFF.